These 2 T cell receptor beta chains originate from one sample sequenced in a study of post-analysis software for immune sequencing data. TCR beta cDNA libraries had unique molecular identifiers. TCRdb ran MiXCR on the PCR reads and lists one entry per CDR3 protein. Here the sample spans about 380,000 distinct CDR3 sequences, 30% to 45% being singletons. Study observations and caveats: TRBV5-6, TRBV5-1 and TRBV20-1 belonged to a set of roughly 5 TRBV segments that were more frequent in patients than controls.

These receptors' antigens are unknown. Material: blood. The source of these receptors is a girl aged 10-17 years with multiple sclerosis.

This clonotype was seen a handful of times. J is TRBJ2-1 and V is TRBV27; TRBD1 matches at 9 bases. The V gene end was trimmed by 6 bases and the J gene end by 8 bases; junction bases not matched to a gene: 5. The CDR3 length is 13 residues. The V gene's germline CDR1 is MNHEY and CDR2 SMNVEV (reference sequence). The CDR3 region has the DNA TGTGCCAGCAGCCACACAGGGGGCCATGAGCAGTTCTTC. Encoded protein: CASSHTGGHEQFF.

This clonotype occurred a few times. The chain is built from TRBV5-1 and TRBJ2-5; 8 nucleotides line up with TRBD1. V lost 4 bases and J lost 4; bases outside the gene matches: 9. Germline V gives CDR1 SGHRS, CDR2 YFSETQ. The CDR3 totals 15 residues. The CDR3 DNA reads as TGCGCCAGCAGCCCGGGACAGGTGCTCGGAGAGACCCAGTACTTC. It codes for CASSPGQVLGETQYF.